Below, 32 T cell receptor beta chains from the same sample are listed, as sequenced in a study of blood T cell repertoires in COVID-19. Clones were sequenced by immunoSEQ multiplex PCR, and TCRdb holds only the in-frame ones, with some missing. The data show around 80,000 clones, around 83% seen once. Sequenced: peripheral blood. All receptors come from a human donor in a cohort sampled during active COVID-19.

This chain uses TRBV2 with TRBJ2-7; a weak D match, TRBD2 (7 bases). V was trimmed by 2 bases and J by 4 bases, leaving 9 bases between them. The CDR3 consists of 13 residues. The germline CDR1 and CDR2 sequences are SNHLY and FYNNEI. The CDR3, as DNA: TGTGCCAGCAGTGAACGGGGGGCTTACGAGCAGTACTTC. This gives the protein CASSERGAYEQYF.

This rearrangement joins TRBV5-4 to TRBJ2-1; TRBD1 agrees at 7 bases. CDR3 length: 13 amino acids. Germline V gives CDR1 SGHNT, CDR2 YYREEE (reference sequence). V was clipped by 7 bases and J by 5 bases; unmatched bases: 6. CDR3 coding DNA: TGTGCCAGCTTGGGCAGGGGGAACAATGAGCAGTTCTTC. Translated, it gives CASLGRGNNEQFF.

This chain connects TRBV6-5 to TRBJ1-5; D is possibly TRBD1 (6 bases). V was cut by 6 bases and J by 4 bases, with 16 bases left in between. This CDR3 is 15 amino acids long. The germline V gene encodes CDR1 MNHEY and CDR2 SVGAGI. CDR3 amino acids: CASRAGTDSNQPQHF. CDR3 coding DNA: TGTGCCAGCAGAGCCGGGACGGACAGTAATCAGCCCCAGCATTTT.

The V and J genes are TRBV7-2 and TRBJ2-7, with a tentative D call TRBD2 (5 bases). The CDR3 sequence is 15 residues long. Per the germline V gene, CDR1 is SGHTA and CDR2 is FQGNSA. V lost 0 bases, J lost 0 bases, and 9 bases lay in between. The CDR3 spells CASSLAGVLSYEQYF. The CDR3 region has the DNA TGTGCCAGCAGCTTAGCGGGAGTCCTCTCCTACGAGCAGTACTTC. Variable domain in full (rest from reference TRBV7-2 and TRBJ2-7): GAGVSQSPSNKVTEKGKDVELRCDPISGHTALYWYRQSLGQGLEFLIYFQGNSAPDKSGLPSDRFSAERTGGSVSTLTIQRTQQEDSAVYLCASSLAGVLSYEQYFGPGTRLTVT.

This clone came up a few times. This rearrangement joins TRBV5-5 to TRBJ2-5; perhaps TRBD2 as D (6 bases). The CDR3 extends over 16 amino acids. Germline CDR1 and CDR2: SGHKS and YYEKEE (reference sequence). V was pared by 4 bases and J by 2 bases, with 18 bases between. The CDR3 bases are TGTGCCAGCAGCGCGGGAAGTGGCTCGGTTCAAGAGACCCAGTACTTC. This sequence encodes CASSAGSGSVQETQYF.

The V gene is TRBV28, the J gene TRBJ2-3; 9 bases fit TRBD2. This CDR3 has 15 residues. V lost 4 bases and J lost 4; bases outside the gene matches: 6. Looked up from germline, CDR1 is MDHEN and CDR2 is SYDVKM. This chain's CDR3 is CASSYRREGADTQYF. CDR3 in DNA: TGTGCCAGCAGTTATCGGCGGGAGGGCGCAGATACGCAGTATTTT.

The V and J genes are TRBV25-1 and TRBJ1-1; D call uncertain. Trimming pared 4 bases from V and 11 bases from J, leaving 11 bases between. CDR3 length: 11 residues. The germline gives CDR1 MGHDK, CDR2 SYGVNS. The CDR3 protein is CASSGEAGAFF. The CDR3 nucleotides read TGTGCCAGCAGTGGAGAAGCGGGGGCTTTCTTT.

The chain has TRBV7-9 and TRBJ2-1; 7 bases map to TRBD1. Germline V lookup: CDR1 SEHNR, CDR2 FQNEAQ (reference sequence). Trimming removed 5 bases from V and 5 bases from J; junction bases left unmatched: 9. CDR3 size: 15 residues. CDR3 in amino acids: CASSRQGIRDNEQFF. The CDR3 nucleotides read TGTGCCAGCAGCCGACAGGGTATCAGGGACAATGAGCAGTTCTTC.

The DNA of the CDR3 is TGTGCCGGGACCTTACAGGGTGTGGCTGAAGCTTTCTTT. Protein: CAGTLQGVAEAFF. This chain uses TRBV2 with TRBJ1-1, with D tentatively TRBD1 (6 bases). CDR1 and CDR2 (germline): SNHLY, FYNNEI. The CDR3 runs to 13 residues. V was shortened by 11 bases and J by 6 bases, with 19 bases between the two germline ends.

V and J are TRBV7-6 and TRBJ1-1; maybe TRBD1 (6 bases). The CDR3 totals 12 residues. Germline-derived CDR1 and CDR2 are SGHVS and FNYEAQ. Trimming took off 7 bases at V and 9 bases at J, with 15 bases between the two ends. CDR3 protein: CASTQGGAKAFF. Here the CDR3 DNA reads TGTGCCAGCACCCAAGGGGGGGCGAAAGCTTTCTTT.

V usage is TRBV20-1 and J usage is TRBJ2-1, with 9 bases aligning to TRBD2. CDR3 size: 14 residues. Trimming removed 3 bases from V and 4 bases from J; junction bases left unmatched: 4. From germline, CDR1 is DFQATT and CDR2 SNEGSKA (reference sequence). This chain's CDR3 is CSASLLAGYNEQFF. In nucleotides, the CDR3 is TGCAGTGCTAGTTTACTAGCGGGTTACAATGAGCAGTTCTTC.

The V and J genes are TRBV5-1 and TRBJ1-5; 11 bases map to TRBD1. This CDR3 has 14 residues. V dropped 3 bases and J dropped 8; count of bases not matched to a gene: 4. CDR1 and CDR2 (germline): SGHRS, YFSETQ. This CDR3 reads CASSWTGGEEPQHF. The CDR3 DNA sequence: TGCGCCAGCAGCTGGACAGGGGGCGAGGAGCCCCAGCATTTT.

The chain has TRBV5-1 and TRBJ2-7; D perhaps matches TRBD2 (5 bases). Germline-derived CDR1 and CDR2 are SGHRS and YFSETQ. This CDR3 contains 11 residues. Trimming cost V 4 bases and J 3 bases, with 5 bases left between them. The CDR3 DNA reads as TGCGCCAGCAGCGACTACTACGAGCAGTACTTC. This codes for CASSDYYEQYF.

The chain couples TRBV4-1 to TRBJ1-1, with 7 positions matching TRBD1. CDR1 and CDR2 (germline): MGHRA, YSYEKL. V trimming: 1 base; J trimming: 10 bases; junction bases outside the gene matches: 9. This CDR3 region has 14 residues. This CDR3 is CASSQARQGGVAFF. The CDR3 DNA reads TGCGCCAGCAGCCAAGCAAGACAGGGTGGGGTAGCTTTCTTT.

The count of this clone is one. The rearrangement uses TRBV5-4 and TRBJ2-4, with D unclear. Germline V CDR1 and CDR2: SGHNT, YYREEE (reference sequence). Trimming removed 4 bases from V and 2 bases from J, with 10 bases in between. The CDR3 has 14 residues. The DNA of the CDR3 is TGTGCCAGCAGCCGCGAGGTGACCAAAAACATTCAGTACTTC. This translates into CASSREVTKNIQYF.

The J gene is TRBJ1-5, the V gene TRBV2, with D tentatively TRBD1 (6 bases). CDR3 size: 13 residues. The germline gives CDR1 SNHLY, CDR2 FYNNEI. V dropped 9 bases and J dropped 1 base, with 10 bases sitting between them. CDR3 sequence reads: CARGQGSNQPQHF. The CDR3 DNA is TGTGCCAGGGGACAAGGAAGCAATCAGCCCCAGCATTTT.

The V and J genes are TRBV5-1 and TRBJ2-2; 9 bases are shared with TRBD2. There are 16 residues in the CDR3. In germline, CDR1 is SGHRS, CDR2 YFSETQ. V shed 3 bases and J 3 bases; nucleotides not matched to a gene: 6. CDR3 loop: CASSSLTSGYTGELFF. CDR3 DNA sequence: TGCGCCAGCAGCTCACTCACTAGCGGGTACACCGGGGAGCTGTTTTTT. The whole variable domain, filled in from reference TRBV5-1 and TRBJ2-2, reads KAGVTQTPRYLIKTRGQQVTLSCSPISGHRSVSWYQQTPGQGLQFLFEYFSETQRNKGNFPGRFSGRQFSNSRSEMNVSTLELGDSALYLCASSSLTSGYTGELFFGEGSRLTVL.

The rearrangement joins TRBV5-5 to TRBJ1-3; 12 bases fit TRBD1. From germline, CDR1 is SGHKS and CDR2 YYEKEE (reference sequence). The CDR3 length is 15 residues. With 4 bases clipped from V and 8 bases from J, the junction kept 7 bases outside the gene matches. CDR3 bases: TGTGCCAGCAGCCACGGGACAGGGGGCGCGGACACCATATATTTT. It yields the protein CASSHGTGGADTIYF.

This clone was seen just once. The chain carries TRBV10-3 and TRBJ1-5; D not resolved. The V and J ends lost 3 bases and 8 bases respectively, with 8 bases between them. The CDR3 consists of 12 residues. Germline V CDR1 and CDR2: ENHRY, SYGVKD. CDR3 DNA sequence: TGTGCCATCAGTGATGCTAAAAAGCCCCAGCATTTT. The encoded protein is CAISDAKKPQHF.

This clone appeared a few times. Different DNA sequences within this sample yield the same CDR3. The rearrangement uses TRBV5-1 and TRBJ2-7; D is possibly TRBD1 (6 bases). The CDR3 sequence is 14 residues long. Deletions cut 0 bases from V and 2 bases from J, with 9 bases between. Germline CDR1 and CDR2: SGHRS and YFSETQ. The CDR3 here is CASSLVGGTYEQYF. CDR3 DNA: TGCGCCAGCAGCTTGGTAGGGGGAACCTACGAGCAGTACTTC.

The chain couples TRBV2 to TRBJ2-7; 8 nucleotides align to TRBD2. Per the germline V gene, CDR1 is SNHLY and CDR2 is FYNNEI. This CDR3 is 15 amino acids long. With 3 bases clipped from V and 5 bases from J, the junction kept 9 bases outside the gene matches. The CDR3 region is CASSDISGGIDEQYF. CDR3 nucleotides: TGTGCCAGCAGTGATATATCGGGAGGGATCGACGAGCAGTACTTC.

The chain is built from TRBV7-6 and TRBJ2-7, with a weak D call TRBD1 (6 bases). This CDR3 comprises 13 residues. Germline-derived CDR1 and CDR2 are SGHVS and FNYEAQ. V lost 3 bases and J 2 bases, leaving 8 bases between the germline ends. DNA of the CDR3: TGTGCCAGCAGCTTCCGGGACACCTACGAGCAGTACTTC. Protein sequence: CASSFRDTYEQYF.

The chain combines TRBV18 with TRBJ2-1; 14 nucleotides match TRBD2. With V trimmed by 1 base and J by 2 bases, 1 base remained unmatched. Germline assignment: CDR1 KGHSH and CDR2 LQKENI. There are 17 residues in the CDR3. CDR3 in amino acids: CASSPRTSGGPYNEQFF. The CDR3 DNA reads as TGTGCCAGCTCACCACGGACTAGCGGGGGGCCCTACAATGAGCAGTTCTTC. Full variable domain (outside the CDR3, taken from reference TRBV18 and TRBJ2-1): NAGVMQNPRHLVRRRGQEARLRCSPMKGHSHVYWYRQLPEEGLKFMVYLQKENIIDESGMPKERFSAEFPKEGPSILRIQQVVRGDSAAYFCASSPRTSGGPYNEQFFGPGTRLTVL.

V usage is TRBV6-2 or TRBV6-3 and J usage is TRBJ1-5; D is uncertain. The V end was cut by 5 bases, the J end by 3 bases, with 5 bases between. This CDR3 contains 12 residues. Germline values: CDR1 MNHEY, CDR2 SVGEGT. The CDR3 sequence is CASSGTNQPQHF. The CDR3 DNA reads as TGTGCCAGCAGTGGCACCAATCAGCCCCAGCATTTT.

This clone was counted only a few times. V and J are TRBV21-1 and TRBJ2-3; TRBD2 is taken as the D call from the table, unchecked against the DNA. TRBV21-1 is described as a pseudogene. The CDR3 totals 13 residues. CDR3 sequence reads: CASSKGGGFTQYF. The CDR3 DNA reads as TGTGCCAGCAGCAAAGGGGGGGGATTTACGCAGTATTTT.

CDR3 in amino acids: CASSLARPSTDTQYF. CDR3 DNA sequence: TGTGCCAGCAGCTTAGCCAGGCCTAGCACAGATACGCAGTATTTT. The chain is built from TRBV7-9 and TRBJ2-3, with unresolved D. Germline assignment: CDR1 SEHNR and CDR2 FQNEAQ (reference sequence). This CDR3 is built from 15 residues. V was clipped by 0 bases and J by 0 bases, with 7 bases between them.

This clone was detected only a few times. The V call is TRBV7-6, the J call TRBJ2-2; TRBD1 aligns across 10 bases. The germline V gene has CDR1 SGHVS and CDR2 FNYEAQ. Trimming cost V 5 bases and J 4 bases; bases outside gene matches: 7. The CDR3 totals 16 residues. DNA of the CDR3: TGTGCCAGCAGCCAAAGACAGGGGGCGCGCACCGGGGAGCTGTTTTTT. As protein: CASSQRQGARTGELFF.

The V gene is TRBV14, the J gene TRBJ1-2, with D hard to call. V was cut by 3 bases and J by 4 bases, with 15 bases left in between. The CDR3 is 15 amino acids. CDR1 and CDR2 (germline): SGHDN, FVKESK. CDR3 sequence (DNA): TGTGCCAGCAGCCATTCACCCGGGTTTCTCTATGGCTACACCTTC. It translates to CASSHSPGFLYGYTF.

CDR3: CASSIKRENQPQHF. CDR3 coding DNA: TGTGCCAGTAGTATCAAACGGGAAAATCAGCCCCAGCATTTT. V is TRBV19 and J is TRBJ1-5, with D unresolved. Looked up from germline, CDR1 is LNHDA and CDR2 is SQIVND (reference sequence). V lost 3 bases and J 4 bases, leaving 10 bases between the germline ends. This CDR3 has 14 residues.

The rearrangement links TRBV10-2 to TRBJ1-5, with 8 bases that match TRBD1. The V segment lost 0 bases and the J segment 2 bases; nucleotides outside the gene matches: 12. This CDR3 contains 19 residues. CDR1 WSHSY and CDR2 SAAADI come from the germline V gene. The CDR3 region is CASSESMTGERKGNQPQHF. The CDR3 DNA reads as TGCGCCAGCAGTGAGTCGATGACAGGGGAAAGAAAGGGCAATCAGCCCCAGCATTTT.

The chain joins TRBV9 to TRBJ2-7, with D unclear. CDR3 length: 13 amino acids. The germline CDR1 and CDR2 sequences are SGDLS and YYNGEE. The V end lost 2 bases, the J end lost 6 bases, and 12 bases lay between the germline ends. CDR3: CASSVLVSGEQYF. CDR3 DNA sequence: TGTGCCAGCAGCGTCTTGGTGAGTGGCGAGCAGTACTTC.

The CDR3 protein is CASSSTTHTGELFF. CDR3 DNA sequence: TGCGCCAGCAGCTCGACAACTCACACCGGGGAGCTGTTTTTT. The V call is TRBV5-1, the J call TRBJ2-2; D ambiguous. V lost 3 bases and J lost 3, with 9 bases in between. CDR3 size: 14 residues. CDR1 SGHRS and CDR2 YFSETQ come from the germline V gene.